The T cell receptor (beta chain) under discussion was sequenced for a study of cytomegalovirus exposure and HLA in healthy donors. Study findings and constraints: Later analysis associated a missense DCLRE1C variant with TCR beta V- and J-gene trimming. Links to common viral pathogens appeared, in a later analysis, for several of the most significant clusters. An analysis that was carried out later associated 16,951 TCR beta sequences with HLA alleles at 0.05 false discovery rate. When presence/absence was analysed, sequencing depth was taken to be roughly uniform across donors.

As to this clone: Its antigen is not identified.

Germline assignment: CDR1 SNHLY and CDR2 FYNNEI. The V end lost 5 bases, the J end lost 2 bases, and 7 bases lay between the germline ends. This CDR3 contains 12 residues. PCR used 60 Vbeta primers and 13 Jbeta primers. Sequenced by immunoSEQ multiplex PCR; TCRdb stores in-frame clones only, minus some. Its table lists about 170,000 clones. The sequence was collected from a woman under 30 in good health and CMV-seropositive. Sequenced input: PBMCs. V usage is TRBV2 and J usage is TRBJ2-7; D is undetermined. The CDR3 DNA sequence: TGTGCCAGCAGTCCAGGCCCCTACGAGCAGTACTTC. It codes for CASSPGPYEQYF.